This TCR beta chain was sequenced in a study of cytomegalovirus exposure and HLA in healthy donors (dated by TCRdb to 2016 to 2017). At the level of the whole study: An earlier analysis of under 600 of the donors reported 250 to 350 Gb of sequence data and some 100 million unique TCR beta sequences from about 200 million T cells. An early release covering 500 to 750 HLA-typed donors comprised 250 to 350 gigabases of sequencing data and around 86 million unique TCR sequences. Among the approximately 400 genotyped donors, under 90% belonged to the genetic ancestry cluster associated with self-reported Caucasian donors. The study aimed to test whether signatures of past pathogen exposure could be identified by cataloging public T cell receptors. The study used immunosequencing to profile the T cell repertoires of approximately 640 subjects and linked those repertoires to cytomegalovirus serostatus. In addition to the first cohort of about 650 subjects, a separate validation cohort of approximately 120 different subjects was used. High-throughput TCR immunosequencing, statistical association of individual TCRs with disease status, and machine learning were combined to predict cytomegalovirus infection status. To study patterns of TCR occurrence, a later analysis re-analyzed previously published TCR beta repertoires from under 750 donors and added high-resolution HLA genotyping. Rather than using new phenotypic data, the later analysis identified candidate immune exposures from TCR beta sequences and from how often those sequences occurred across donors. In an earlier analysis of a few hundred of the donors, high-throughput TCR beta sequencing was used to judge whether each TCR beta V gene segment behaved as functional or pseudogenic. Donor age, sex, ethnicity and CMV serostatus were compiled alongside the repertoire data. A later genetic analysis took genome-wide SNP genotypes for about 65% of the 666 donors and used that subset as a discovery cohort. Every discovery cohort repertoire had been produced on one sequencing platform. Both class I and class II loci were covered by HLA typing, at four-digit resolution. Typing coverage varied by locus: roughly 629-640 donors for A, B, C, DRB1 and DQB1; more than 500 for DQA1; around 570 for DPA1; approximately 470 for DPB1. A handful of DR-DQ haplotypes were handled as single units for association and clustering because linkage in the cohort was strong. Among about 390 genotyped donors of the cohort, an average of approximately 240,000 unique TCR beta nucleotide sequences were sequenced per donor, roughly a sixth of them non-productive. The paper as a whole reports these results and caveats: A later genetic analysis reported fewer N-insertions in productive TCRs among donors in an Asian-associated ancestry cluster than the approximately 700-donor mean. In a later analysis, HLA-associated TCR beta chains were found to be more clonally expanded and to have lower generation probabilities than equally common non-associated chains. In an earlier analysis of about 550 of the donors, most TCR beta V segments were observed in productive rearrangements about 87% or about 30% of the time, broadly matching IMGT annotations. The classifier was reported to diagnose cytomegalovirus status with high specificity and sensitivity in both the original and validation cohorts. Because HLA typing was missing for some donors at each locus, association tests included only the typed subset. A later analysis reported that several top co-occurrence clusters appeared linked to parvovirus B19, influenza, CMV and Epstein-Barr virus. In this cohort, only TCR beta chains were sequenced, and detectable features were limited by the absence of alpha or paired-chain data. The authors suggested that the approach could potentially be extended to other disease states and immunological phenotypes. In the study, some 160 TCR beta chains were listed as associated with cytomegalovirus. A further reported finding was that TCR beta sequences accurately predicted the HLA-A and HLA-B alleles for most subjects in the first cohort. At a false discovery rate of 0.05, a later analysis linked 16,000 or so TCR beta sequences to specific HLA alleles. While some public TCRs were present in many individuals, most TCR sequences turned up only very rarely across donors. V-gene and J-gene trimming of TCR beta chains was associated with a missense DCLRE1C variant in a later genetic analysis, and the association was replicated in an independent cohort. The only immune exposure information available for the cohort was CMV serostatus. In a later analysis, the rate of TCR association differed among HLA loci, with DRB1 alleles having the most associated TCRs and HLA-C alleles having the fewest. Some IMGT-functional V segments, including TRBV6-2 and TRBV6-3, could not be told apart with the 87-base-pair reads, so those segments were excluded. According to a later analysis, most CMV-associated TCR beta chains appeared to be HLA-restricted, and the HLA associations seemed to be driven largely by CMV exposure. A cluster of highly shared sequence variants was judged likely to be a technical artifact of the sequencing pipeline. Assigning TCR associations to individual alleles was difficult when HLA alleles, especially DR and DQ, strongly co-occurred. Seventeen rarely observed V segments, including chromosome 9 orphons, were excluded from the earlier analysis of several hundred of the donors because counts were too low. In vitro tests confirmed that a few of the cytomegalovirus-associated TCR beta chains recognize cytomegalovirus antigens. Linkage disequilibrium might explain the correlated functional status among segregating V segments, but an unknown experimental factor could not be excluded. The presence/absence analyses assumed that sequencing depth was roughly uniform across donors, and that assumption may not be true.

The CDR3 contains 17 residues, cysteine and phenylalanine counted. The read is trimmed to its CDR3 DNA, 51 bases read in frame from base 1. The V and J ends are trimmed by 3 bases and 4 bases, leaving 19 bases between them. As encoded in the germline V gene, CDR1 is KGHSH while CDR2 is LQKENI. The receptor library was made with the immunoSEQ multiplex PCR assay. A mixture of 60 forward primers for TCR Vbeta segments and 13 reverse primers for TCR Jbeta segments was used in the multiplex PCR. The CDR3 region of rearranged TCR beta genes was amplified from genomic DNA by a multiplex PCR assay. The amplified TCR beta libraries were sequenced on the Illumina HiSeq System as 87-base-pair reads. As for the authors' bioinformatics: In a later analysis, tens of millions of unique TCR beta chains were counted across the approximately 670 repertoires, and roughly 11 million of these chains were shared by at least two donors. A nearest-neighbor algorithm error-corrected the raw reads and collapsed the reads into unique sequences, merging closely related sequences to remove PCR and sequencing errors. CDR3 sequences were aligned to IMGT reference sequences to assign V, D and J gene segments. For a sequence to be retained, a match of at least six nucleotides to both a V gene segment and a J gene segment was required. A rearrangement counted as productive if the CDR3 had no stop codons and remained in frame with V and J, and every other rearrangement counted as non-productive. CDR3 was defined according to IMGT convention as the region running from the second conserved V-encoded cysteine to the conserved J-encoded phenylalanine. In an earlier analysis of approximately 590 of the donors, sequences lacking an unambiguous match to a single V gene segment were excluded. An earlier analysis of 550 to 650 of the donors classified V segments as functional when productive rearrangements were above 56.7% and as segregating when the standard deviation between donors was above 5%. A statistical classification framework was developed to diagnose cytomegalovirus status using the catalog of TCR beta chain sequences. A later analysis assigned V and J genes by comparing TCR nucleotide sequences with IMGT/GENE-DB human TR gene sequences. A later analysis assigned CDR3 sequences and most-parsimonious VDJ recombination scenarios with the TCRdist pipeline. In a later analysis, each TCR beta chain was defined by its CDR3 amino acid sequence together with its V-gene family, and reads lacking a unique V-gene family were excluded. In a later analysis, 450 to 600 highly shared, low-generation-probability nucleotide sequences were removed to address suspected cross-contamination and a sequencing artifact. In a later analysis, a clonal expansion index for each public chain was calculated from normalized within-repertoire ranks of inferred template counts. A later analysis computed generation probabilities with a VDJ recombination model fitted to out-of-frame rearrangements, and checked the results against IGoR. A later analysis scored TCR-TCR, TCR-HLA and TCR-CMV co-occurrence with hypergeometric tests, applying a repertoire-size bias correction to TCR pairs. To estimate false discovery rates, a later analysis permuted the HLA or CMV assignments 20 times. In a later analysis, co-occurring TCRs were grouped with DBSCAN, and TCRdist sequence similarity was added when clustering was performed within HLA-allele-positive subsets. Co-occurrence clustering excluded repertoires with fewer than 30,000 or more than 120,000 public chains, plus five with anomalous nucleotide sharing. TCRdb holds this immuneACCESS table with in-frame rearrangements only. Some clones are missing; in checked studies, unresolved V genes explain under half, and the rest has no known cause. The V and J calls and clone size are taken from that table; D and trimming were inferred from the DNA. This sample is represented by 110,000 or so clones; 82% of them were singletons. The ten most abundant clones make up nearly 2.5% of the sample.

The cohort consisted of 666 healthy bone marrow donors. All cohort members were sampled while nominally healthy, although unrecorded immune exposures were likely present. The donor tested CMV seronegative, placing the donor among the roughly 350 seronegative members of the cohort. Each donor provided a peripheral blood sample, and peripheral blood mononuclear cells were used for TCR beta sequencing. Genomic DNA was extracted from the blood cell samples with the Qiagen DNeasy Blood Extraction Kit. Note on this clone: There is no known antigen for this receptor. Per-nucleotide qualities are absent, and no much larger clonotype sits a single base away.

Sequencing was done on a sample of PBMCs. The chain joins TRBV18 to TRBJ2-4; a tentative D call is TRBD2 (6 bases match). The receptor's source is a woman younger than 35 in good health and CMV-seronegative. For the CDR3, the sequence is CASSPRALAELKNIQYF. In nucleotide form, the sequence is TGTGCCAGCTCACCTCGGGCCTTAGCGGAATTAAAAAACATTCAGTACTTC.